Presented here are 10 T cell receptor beta chains from one specimen sequenced in a study of CD8+CD57+ T cells in acquired aplastic anemia. Template material for TCR beta VDJ and CDR3 profiling consisted of genomic DNA. Each CDR3 protein gets one entry after TCRdb re-called the reads with MiXCR. The repertoire includes approximately 220,000 distinct CDR3 sequences, more than 45% of them detected once, and 7.8% sits in the top ten. In patients chosen for sequencing, flow cytometry had shown CD8+CD57+ cell expansion. The sample was sorted CD4+, CD8+, or CD8+CD57+ T cells (not recorded which) from PBMCs. The receptors originated from a human donor with aplastic anemia.

This rearrangement joins TRBV19 to TRBJ2-3, with D perhaps given as TRBD1 or TRBD2 (5 bases each). Looked up from germline, CDR1 is LNHDA and CDR2 is SQIVND (reference sequence). The CDR3 spans 14 residues. V was pared by 6 bases and J by 2 bases, with 12 bases between. The CDR3 DNA is TGTGCCAGTAGCACACGGGACGCCACAGATACGCAGTATTTT. Protein product: CASSTRDATDTQYF.

The chain recombines TRBV20-1 with TRBJ2-7; the D is unclear. The CDR3 has 11 amino acids. CDR1 and CDR2 (germline): DFQATT, SNEGSKA (reference sequence). V gave up 6 bases and J gave up 0 bases, with 6 bases separating them. The CDR3 DNA reads TGCAGTGCAGACGACTCCTACGAGCAGTACTTC. Protein product: CSADDSYEQYF.

The sample holds many counts of this clonotype. The chain carries TRBV6-2 or TRBV6-3 and TRBJ2-1; D remains ambiguous. Trimming left V 10 bases short and J 10 bases short, with 14 bases between. Germline V gene sequence: CDR1 MNHEY, CDR2 SVGEGT. This CDR3 comprises 11 residues. CDR3 sequence: CATLWVAEQFF. In DNA, the CDR3 is TGTGCCACCTTGTGGGTAGCCGAGCAGTTCTTC.

The V gene is TRBV9, the J gene TRBJ2-7, with a tentative D call TRBD2 (5 bases). Germline values: CDR1 SGDLS, CDR2 YYNGEE. The V gene lost 7 bases and the J gene lost 2 bases, with 19 bases spanning the gap. This CDR3 is 15 amino acids long. The CDR3 reads CASSPRDFATYEQYF. In DNA, the CDR3 is TGTGCCAGCTCACCACGGGATTTTGCGACCTACGAGCAGTACTTC.

About this clonotype: It may be a read error: a sequence one base away is much more abundant. This rearrangement joins TRBV12-3 or TRBV12-4 to TRBJ1-1; no reliable D call. The CDR3 runs to 10 residues. In DNA form, the CDR3 reads TGTGCCAGCGGTAACACTAAAGCTTTCTTT. Its translation: CASGNTKAFF.

This clonotype has at least ten counts. This chain uses TRBV12-3 or TRBV12-4 with TRBJ1-2; no firm D call. The V gene lost 6 bases and the J gene lost 4 bases, with 15 bases spanning the gap. The CDR3 extends over 14 amino acids. This CDR3 reads CASSSGRRSYGYTF. The DNA for the CDR3 is TGTGCCAGCAGCTCAGGACGGCGGAGCTATGGCTACACCTTC.

The rearrangement uses TRBV7-9 and TRBJ1-6, with 9 bases that match TRBD1. Germline V CDR1 and CDR2: SEHNR, FQNEAQ (reference sequence). CDR3 length equals 17 residues. V was pared by 1 base and J by 7 bases, with 8 bases of the junction left unmatched. In DNA form, the CDR3 reads TGTGCCAGCAGCTTAGGCCGGACAGGGGAGTACAATTCACCCCTCCACTTT. Protein sequence: CASSLGRTGEYNSPLHF. The complete variable domain, with remaining parts taken from reference TRBV7-9 and TRBJ1-6, reads DTGVSQNPRHKITKRGQNVTFRCDPISEHNRLYWYRQTLGQGPEFLTYFQNEAQLEKSRLLSDRFSAERPKGSFSTLEIQRTEQGDSAMYLCASSLGRTGEYNSPLHFGNGTRLTVT.

The chain joins TRBV29-1 to TRBJ2-3; D ambiguous. The germline CDR1 and CDR2 sequences are SQVTM and ANQGSEA. V shed 0 bases and J shed 8 bases, with 12 bases lying between them. This CDR3 contains 13 residues. This chain's CDR3 is CSVEEQDIGTQYF. CDR3 sequence (DNA): TGCAGCGTTGAAGAGCAGGATATTGGTACGCAGTATTTT.

The J gene is TRBJ2-7, the V gene TRBV20-1, with 13 bases lining up with TRBD2. The germline V gene encodes CDR1 DFQATT and CDR2 SNEGSKA (reference sequence). J gave up 5 bases and V 5 bases, and 9 bases lay outside the gene matches. There are 15 residues in the CDR3. The CDR3 nucleotides read TGCAGTGCTTATGGACTAGCGGGAGTGTCCCACGAGCAGTACTTC. It codes for CSAYGLAGVSHEQYF.

Many counts were recorded for this clonotype. This chain joins TRBV20-1 and TRBJ2-7; no firm D call. There are 11 residues in the CDR3. Germline V gene data show CDR1 as DFQATT and CDR2 as SNEGSKA (reference sequence). Trimming cost V 1 base and J 4 bases, with 5 bases left between them. The CDR3 region has the DNA TGCAGTGCTAGAGTGGGTTACGAGCAGTACTTC. It is translated as CSARVGYEQYF.